The 16 T cell receptor beta chains in this list originate from one sample, sequenced in a study of vaccination effects on CD4 cells after COVID-19. No antigen has been identified for these receptors. Cultured cells yielded isolated CD4+ T cells after 10 days. It was two doses of either the BNT162b2 or mRNA-1273 vaccine that participants received. The assay was immunoSEQ multiplex PCR, and TCRdb's table has in-frame clones only and misses some. The sample has tens of thousands of clones, 65% to 80% seen once. This specimen consisted of CD4+ T cells from PBMCs cultured without peptide, obtained after COVID-19 vaccination. These receptors originate from a human donor who received a COVID-19 vaccine.

The chain joins TRBV5-1 to TRBJ1-1; no clear D gene. The V gene's germline CDR1 is SGHRS and CDR2 YFSETQ. The CDR3 is made up of 15 amino acids. Trimming stripped 0 bases from V and 5 bases from J, with 14 bases between. The CDR3 protein is CASSLDGYVETEAFF. CDR3 DNA sequence: TGCGCCAGCAGCTTGGATGGGTATGTAGAAACTGAAGCTTTCTTT.

This chain connects TRBV5-1 to TRBJ1-2, with no clear D. The CDR3 is 13 residues long. Trimming shortened V by 0 bases and J by 4 bases, and 7 bases separated the two germline ends. In germline, CDR1 is SGHRS, CDR2 YFSETQ. The chain's CDR3 is CASSLDPVYGYTF. Here the CDR3 DNA reads TGCGCCAGCAGCTTGGATCCCGTCTATGGCTACACCTTC.

The J gene is TRBJ2-3, the V gene TRBV5-1; D remains unclear. Germline V gene sequence: CDR1 SGHRS, CDR2 YFSETQ. The CDR3 loop spans 14 amino acids. Trimming took 2 bases from V and 4 from J, leaving 11 bases between them. The CDR3 spells CASSFGQVADTQYF. The CDR3 DNA sequence: TGCGCCAGCAGCTTTGGCCAGGTGGCAGATACGCAGTATTTT.

J is TRBJ2-2 and V is TRBV5-4; D gene unclear. CDR1 SGHNT and CDR2 YYREEE come from the germline V gene (reference sequence). The CDR3 has 15 residues. V dropped 2 bases and J dropped 4 bases, with 12 bases sitting between them. The CDR3 coding sequence is TGTGCCAGCAGCTTCGTTGGGCACGGCACCGGGGAGCTGTTTTTT. Amino acid sequence: CASSFVGHGTGELFF.

The V gene is TRBV3-1 (or the pseudogene TRBV3-2), the J gene TRBJ1-4, with 9 bases aligning to TRBD1. V gave up 2 bases and J gave up 1 base; unmatched junction bases: 2. The CDR3 has 16 residues. Looked up from germline, CDR1 is LGHDT and CDR2 is YNNKEL (reference sequence). For the CDR3, the DNA is TGTGCCAGCAGCCAATCGACAGGGGGAACTAATGAAAAACTGTTTTTT. This encodes CASSQSTGGTNEKLFF.

The V and J genes are TRBV6-1 and TRBJ1-2; 8 positions agree with TRBD1. The germline CDR1 and CDR2 sequences are MNHNS and SASEGT. After removal of 6 bases from V and 7 bases from J, the junction contained 16 bases not matched to a gene. The CDR3 is made up of 16 amino acids. CDR3 nucleotides: TGTGCCAGCAGCGAAAGACAGGGGCTATCCCGCGGTGGCTACACCTTC. Its translation is CASSERQGLSRGGYTF.

The rearrangement joins TRBV7-2 to TRBJ2-5; D may be TRBD1 (6 bases). The CDR3 is made up of 15 amino acids. Trimming shortened V by 4 bases and J by 4 bases, and 16 bases separated the two germline ends. Per germline, CDR1 SGHTA and CDR2 FQGNSA. CDR3 coding DNA: TGTGCCAGCAGCTCCCAGGAGTCCAGGGGAGAGACCCAGTACTTC. It translates to CASSSQESRGETQYF.

The chain combines TRBV13 with TRBJ2-3; D unclear. The CDR3 is 13 residues long. Germline CDR1 PRHDT, CDR2 FYEKMQ (reference sequence). Trimming removed 2 bases at V and 2 bases at J, with 5 bases between. CDR3 sequence: CASSLPPTDTQYF. Written as DNA, the CDR3 is TGTGCCAGCAGCTTACCCCCCACAGATACGCAGTATTTT.

The J gene is TRBJ1-3, the V gene TRBV5-1; D may be TRBD1 (6 bases). V was pared by 0 bases and J by 2 bases, with 15 bases between. Germline assignment: CDR1 SGHRS and CDR2 YFSETQ. This CDR3 spans 17 amino acids. This CDR3 reads CASSLVETGNAGNTIYF. CDR3 bases: TGCGCCAGCAGCTTGGTGGAGACAGGAAACGCTGGAAACACCATATATTTT.

The chain links TRBV7-8 to TRBJ1-6, with 11 bases fitting TRBD1. Looked up from germline, CDR1 is SGHVS and CDR2 is FQNEAQ. The CDR3 loop spans 14 amino acids. Trimming removed 5 bases from V and 10 bases from J; junction bases left unmatched: 4. In DNA form, the CDR3 reads TGTGCCAGCAGCCGGGACAGGGGGAACTCACCCCTCCACTTT. It translates to CASSRDRGNSPLHF. Filled out from reference TRBV7-8 and TRBJ1-6, the complete variable domain reads GAGVSQSPRYKVAKRGQDVALRCDPISGHVSLFWYQQALGQGPEFLTYFQNEAQLDKSGLPSDRFFAERPEGSVSTLKIQRTQQEDSAVYLCASSRDRGNSPLHFGNGTRLTVT.

V and J are TRBV24-1 and TRBJ1-2; the D is unclear. There are 13 residues in the CDR3. Germline V gene sequence: CDR1 KGHDR, CDR2 SFDVKD. Trimming cost V 1 base and J 0 bases, with 2 bases left between them. The CDR3: CATSDFPNYGYTF. CDR3 sequence (DNA): TGTGCCACCAGTGATTTCCCTAACTATGGCTACACCTTC.

The gene calls are TRBV6-5 and TRBJ1-1; D is ambiguous. CDR3 length: 12 residues. Germline-derived CDR1 and CDR2 are MNHEY and SVGAGI. V lost 7 bases and J 1 base, leaving 7 bases between the germline ends. This CDR3 is CASIAGNTEAFF. CDR3 DNA: TGTGCCAGCATAGCAGGGAACACTGAAGCTTTCTTT.

The gene calls are TRBV3-1 (or the pseudogene TRBV3-2) and TRBJ1-1; D is perhaps TRBD1 (6 bases). Per germline, CDR1 LGHDT and CDR2 YNNKEL (reference sequence). Trimming cost V 4 bases and J 11 bases, with 14 bases left between them. This CDR3 has 12 residues. The CDR3 spells CASSRGATTAFF. The CDR3 DNA sequence: TGTGCCAGCAGCCGGGGGGCAACTACTGCTTTCTTT.

This clone was counted between two and nine times. The J gene is TRBJ2-7, the V gene TRBV10-1; 7 bases match TRBD2. J lost 6 bases, V lost 3 bases, and 5 bases had no gene match. CDR1 is WNHNN and CDR2 is SYGVQD in the germline V gene (reference sequence). There are 13 residues in the CDR3. In DNA form, the CDR3 reads TGCGCCAGCAGTGAAGAACTAGCGAGCGAGCAGTACGTC. Protein sequence: CASSEELASEQYV.

This chain uses TRBV6-2 or TRBV6-3 with TRBJ2-1, with 11 nucleotides matching TRBD2. CDR3 length: 15 amino acids. Germline CDR1 reads MNHEY; CDR2 reads SVGEGT. Trimming at V came to 5 bases and at J to 4 bases, leaving 4 bases not matched to a gene. The CDR3 DNA follows: TGTGCCAGCAGTGTCCGACTAGCGGGGTACAATGAGCAGTTCTTC. As protein: CASSVRLAGYNEQFF.

The J gene is TRBJ1-5, the V gene TRBV3-1 (or the pseudogene TRBV3-2); D uncertain. In germline, CDR1 is LGHDT, CDR2 YNNKEL (reference sequence). V was shortened by 1 base and J by 1 base, with 5 bases between the two germline ends. CDR3 size: 14 residues. CDR3 nucleotides: TGTGCCAGCAGCCAAGGCTGGAGCAATCAGCCCCAGCATTTT. Translated, it gives CASSQGWSNQPQHF.